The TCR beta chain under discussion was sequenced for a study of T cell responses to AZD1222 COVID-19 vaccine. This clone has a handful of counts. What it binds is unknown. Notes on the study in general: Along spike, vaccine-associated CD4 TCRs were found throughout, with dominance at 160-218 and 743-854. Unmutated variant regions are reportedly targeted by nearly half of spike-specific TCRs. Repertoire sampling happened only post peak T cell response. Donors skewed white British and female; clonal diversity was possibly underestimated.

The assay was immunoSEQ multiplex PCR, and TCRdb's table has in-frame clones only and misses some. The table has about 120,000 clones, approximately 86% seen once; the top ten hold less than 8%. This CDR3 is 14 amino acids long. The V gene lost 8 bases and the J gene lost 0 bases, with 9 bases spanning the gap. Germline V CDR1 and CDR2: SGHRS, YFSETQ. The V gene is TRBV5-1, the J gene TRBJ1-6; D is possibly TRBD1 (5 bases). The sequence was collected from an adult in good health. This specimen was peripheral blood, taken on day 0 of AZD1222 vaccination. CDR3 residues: CASAGGSYNSPLHF. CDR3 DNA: TGCGCCAGTGCCGGGGGCTCCTATAATTCACCCCTCCACTTT.